These 10 T cell receptor beta chains share one sample of origin, sequenced in a study of blood T cell repertoires in COVID-19. This table comes from immunoSEQ multiplex PCR, and its TCRdb copy is limited to in-frame clones, with some not included. In the table there are more than 10,000 clones, about 76% of which are singletons. The sample consisted of peripheral blood. These TCRs come from a woman older than 75 with acute or convalescent COVID-19.

The rearrangement joins TRBV15 to TRBJ1-4; TRBD1 matches 7 bases. V dropped 7 bases and J dropped 0; count of bases not matched to a gene: 5. Germline V CDR1 and CDR2: LNHNV, YYDKDF (reference sequence). This CDR3 has 15 amino acids. The CDR3 coding sequence is TGTGCCACCAACACCGGGACAGCAACTAATGAAAAACTGTTTTTT. Translated, it gives CATNTGTATNEKLFF. The entire variable domain, with the rest obtained from reference TRBV15 and TRBJ1-4, is as follows: DAMVIQNPRYQVTQFGKPVTLSCSQTLNHNVMYWYQQKSSQAPKLLFHYYDKDFNNEADTPDNFQSRRPNTSFCFLDIRSPGLGDTAMYLCATNTGTATNEKLFFGSGTQLSVL.

The chain joins TRBV3-1 (or the pseudogene TRBV3-2) to TRBJ2-2, with D perhaps TRBD1 (6 bases). The V gene lost 3 bases and the J gene lost 3 bases, with 14 bases spanning the gap. The germline V gene has CDR1 LGHDT and CDR2 YNNKEL (reference sequence). The CDR3 has 16 amino acids. The CDR3 nucleotides read TGTGCCAGCAGCCACCGACAGGTAGTTTACACCGGGGAGCTGTTTTTT. Translating it yields CASSHRQVVYTGELFF.

The chain has TRBV11-2 and TRBJ2-3; no definite D call. V dropped 1 base and J dropped 1 base, with 6 bases sitting between them. Per germline, CDR1 SGHAT and CDR2 FQNNGV. This CDR3 is built from 14 residues. CDR3 sequence: CASSLVAGTDTQYF. CDR3 sequence (DNA): TGTGCCAGCAGCTTAGTCGCGGGCACAGATACGCAGTATTTT.

The chain combines TRBV2 with TRBJ2-2; maybe TRBD1 (5 bases). The CDR3 is 14 residues long. Germline V gene data show CDR1 as SNHLY and CDR2 as FYNNEI. V gave up 7 bases and J gave up 0 bases, with 9 bases separating them. CDR3 nucleotide sequence: TGTGCCAGCATGACCAGGGCGAACACCGGGGAGCTGTTTTTT. This encodes CASMTRANTGELFF.

This clone has only a few counts. The rearrangement uses TRBV5-4 and TRBJ1-2; D is possibly TRBD1 (5 bases). The V gene lost 4 bases and the J gene lost 2 bases, with 21 bases spanning the gap. This CDR3 has 17 residues. Germline lookup yields CDR1 SGHNT and CDR2 YYREEE (reference sequence). The CDR3 sequence is CASSLAPGRARNYGYTF. CDR3 in DNA: TGTGCCAGCAGCCTGGCTCCAGGCAGGGCGCGCAACTATGGCTACACCTTC.

This clone has more than one count but fewer than ten. This chain connects TRBV7-9 to TRBJ2-7, with 9 bases lining up with TRBD1. CDR1 is SEHNR and CDR2 is FQNEAQ in the germline V gene (reference sequence). The CDR3 consists of 16 residues. With 0 bases clipped from V and 1 base from J, the junction kept 4 bases outside the gene matches. The CDR3 protein is CASSLATGGRSYEQYF. CDR3 coding DNA: TGTGCCAGCAGCTTAGCGACAGGGGGAAGGTCCTACGAGCAGTACTTC.

The chain links TRBV10-1 to TRBJ1-4; 9 bases are a match to TRBD1. The CDR3 loop spans 16 amino acids. The trim removed 4 bases at V and 7 bases at J, leaving 10 bases unmatched. Germline CDR1 and CDR2: WNHNN and SYGVQD (reference sequence). The CDR3 sequence: CASSGTGVWYGEKLFF. CDR3 nucleotide sequence: TGCGCCAGCAGTGGGACAGGGGTGTGGTACGGTGAAAAACTGTTTTTT.

This chain joins TRBV6-1 and TRBJ1-2, with TRBD1 as a possible D gene (6 bases). Germline V gene lookup returns CDR1 MNHNS and CDR2 SASEGT. The CDR3 consists of 13 residues. V gave up 3 bases and J gave up 2 bases, with 7 bases separating them. The CDR3 spells CASSDTGNYGYTF. CDR3 in DNA: TGTGCCAGCAGTGATACAGGGAACTATGGCTACACCTTC.

This clone has a handful of counts. The rearrangement joins TRBV11-2 to TRBJ1-1; D remains ambiguous. V gave up 5 bases and J gave up 1 base, with 11 bases separating them. The CDR3 runs to 14 residues. Germline values: CDR1 SGHAT, CDR2 FQNNGV. DNA for the CDR3: TGTGCCAGCAGCCATCAACAGTCGAACACTGAAGCTTTCTTT. Protein: CASSHQQSNTEAFF.

The J gene is TRBJ1-2, the V gene TRBV28; a weak D match, TRBD1 (6 bases). Trimming shortened V by 7 bases and J by 13 bases, and 16 bases separated the two germline ends. The germline V gene has CDR1 MDHEN and CDR2 SYDVKM. The CDR3 loop spans 11 amino acids. CDR3 nucleotide sequence: TGTGCCAGCAACACCGACAGGACGGCCACCTTC. The encoded protein is CASNTDRTATF.